Described below is a single T cell receptor beta chain sequence and its context. Its specificity is not known. One entry per CDR3 protein, called by TCRdb with MiXCR from the 5' RACE reads. There are about 340,000 distinct CDR3 sequences in the sample; 10% to 15% occur only once, and more than 6% lies in the top ten. The CDR3 has 16 amino acids. Germline values: CDR1 SGHRS, CDR2 YFSETQ. The V and J ends lost 0 bases and 6 bases, in that order; junction bases with no gene match: 9. The sample comes from a study of identical twins. Regarding the study as a whole: It was cross-sectional statistical analysis, not following the same donors, that the conclusions relied on.

These sequences were also reported in another study, on yellow fever vaccine responses in identical twins.

This receptor was identified in a woman between 18 and 29 years old in good health. Sequencing was carried out using CD8+ T cells sorted from blood. The chain carries TRBV5-1 and TRBJ1-1; 9 positions agree with TRBD1. DNA of the CDR3: TGCGCCAGCAGCTTGGCGGGACAGGGAAGCGGAGCTGAAGCTTTCTTT. Protein: CASSLAGQGSGAEAFF.